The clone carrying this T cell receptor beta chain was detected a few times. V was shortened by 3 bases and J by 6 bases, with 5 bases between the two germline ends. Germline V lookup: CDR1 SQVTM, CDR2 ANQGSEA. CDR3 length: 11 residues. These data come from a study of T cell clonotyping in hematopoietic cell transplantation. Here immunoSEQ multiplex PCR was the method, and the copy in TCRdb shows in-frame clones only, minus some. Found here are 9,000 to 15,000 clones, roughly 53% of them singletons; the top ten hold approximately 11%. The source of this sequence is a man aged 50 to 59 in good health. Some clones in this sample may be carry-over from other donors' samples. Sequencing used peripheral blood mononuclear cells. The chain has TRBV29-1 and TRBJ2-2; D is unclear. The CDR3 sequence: CSVEGAGELFF. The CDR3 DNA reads TGCAGCGTTGAGGGCGCCGGGGAGCTGTTTTTT.